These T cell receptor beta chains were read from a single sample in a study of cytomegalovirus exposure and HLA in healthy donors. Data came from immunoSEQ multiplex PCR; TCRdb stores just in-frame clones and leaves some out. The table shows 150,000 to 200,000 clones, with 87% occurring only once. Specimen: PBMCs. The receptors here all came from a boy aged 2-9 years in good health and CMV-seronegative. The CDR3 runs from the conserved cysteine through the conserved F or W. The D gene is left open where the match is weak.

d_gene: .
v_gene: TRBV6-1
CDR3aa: CASSVKGSDTEAFF

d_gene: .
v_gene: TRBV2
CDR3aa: CASSEQGVHNEKPFF

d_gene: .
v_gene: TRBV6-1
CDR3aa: CASSLTTKSTDTQYF

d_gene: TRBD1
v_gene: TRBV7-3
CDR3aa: CASSHQGQGDEQFF

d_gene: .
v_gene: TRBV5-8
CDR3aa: CASSYRTKGTPYEQYF

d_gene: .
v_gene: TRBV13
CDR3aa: CASSQLQDTGELFF

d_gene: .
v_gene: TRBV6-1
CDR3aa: CASSQHRVSEAFF

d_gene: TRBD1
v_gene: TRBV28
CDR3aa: CASSRTGSNTIYF

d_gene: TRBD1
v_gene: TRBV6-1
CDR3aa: CASRSTGAHQPQHF

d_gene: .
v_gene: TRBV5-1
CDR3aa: CASSLDPQNTEAFF

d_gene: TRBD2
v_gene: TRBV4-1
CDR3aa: CASSQDGASGGGDTQYF

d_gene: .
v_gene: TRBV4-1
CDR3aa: CASSLRDGEAHTQYF

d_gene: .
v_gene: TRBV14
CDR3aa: CASSRRPDSSYNEQFF

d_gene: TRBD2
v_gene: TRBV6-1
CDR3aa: CASSALIAGVGFQETQYF

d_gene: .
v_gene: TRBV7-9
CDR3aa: CASSPGWGLAFF

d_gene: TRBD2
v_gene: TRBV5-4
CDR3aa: CASSLADRGGGATYNEQFF

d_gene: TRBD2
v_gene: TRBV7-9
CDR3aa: CASSLSGRGYEQYF

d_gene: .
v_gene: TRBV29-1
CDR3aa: CSVGLVGGGAYEQYF

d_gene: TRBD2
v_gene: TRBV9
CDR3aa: CASSVAFSGGLGGANALTF

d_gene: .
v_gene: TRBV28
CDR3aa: CASSFARGGGQETQYF

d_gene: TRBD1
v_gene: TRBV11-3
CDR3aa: CASSFGTGNSGNTIYF

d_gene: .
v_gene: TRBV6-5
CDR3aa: CASNQGGPNEKLFF

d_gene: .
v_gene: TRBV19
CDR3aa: CASSIATGPNSPLHF

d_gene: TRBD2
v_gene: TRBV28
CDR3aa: CASSSPLGGSHF

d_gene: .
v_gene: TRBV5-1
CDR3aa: CASSLVPLEQYF

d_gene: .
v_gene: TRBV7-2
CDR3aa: CASSLGGDRSNTGELFF

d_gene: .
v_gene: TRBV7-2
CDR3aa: CASSARRQRTDTQYF

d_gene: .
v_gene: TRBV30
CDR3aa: CAWSGGPFEKLFF

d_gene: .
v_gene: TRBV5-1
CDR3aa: CASRVGAVLTNEKLFF

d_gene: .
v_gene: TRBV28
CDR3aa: CASSLRASYEQYF

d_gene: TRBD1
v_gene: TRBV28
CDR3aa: CASTGGGNQPQHF

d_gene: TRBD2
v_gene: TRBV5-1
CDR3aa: CASSPLAGGLNTQYF

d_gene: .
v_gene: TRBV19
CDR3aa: CASSIRGQPQHF

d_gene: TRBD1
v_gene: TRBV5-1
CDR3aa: CASSLKAGGGSEQFF

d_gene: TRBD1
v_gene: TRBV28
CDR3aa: CASTEDRVGYTF

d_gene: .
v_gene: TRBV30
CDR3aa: CAWRGGWLQETQYF

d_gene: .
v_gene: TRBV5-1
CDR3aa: CASSSPGSTLTGELFF

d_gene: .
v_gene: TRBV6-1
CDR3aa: CASSENRGNQPQHF

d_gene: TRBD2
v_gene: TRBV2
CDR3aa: CASSEALTSGATGELFF

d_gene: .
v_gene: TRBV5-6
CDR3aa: CASSLGAGVHNEKLFF

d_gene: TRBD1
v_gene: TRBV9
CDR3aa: CASSPATGGNSPLHF

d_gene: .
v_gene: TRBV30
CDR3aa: CAWSVRGGLHSPLHF

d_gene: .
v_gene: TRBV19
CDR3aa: CASSPQGWPEAFF

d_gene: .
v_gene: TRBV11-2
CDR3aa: CASSFGGGAFF

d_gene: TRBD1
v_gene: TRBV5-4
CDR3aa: CASSLAGTADTQYF

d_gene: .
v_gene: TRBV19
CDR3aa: CASSILAGREKLFF

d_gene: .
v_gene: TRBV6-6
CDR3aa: CASSLTRTGELFF

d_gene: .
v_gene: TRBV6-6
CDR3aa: CASSPYRETNYGYTF

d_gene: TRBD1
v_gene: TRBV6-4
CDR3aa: CASSDDRGSGEQFF

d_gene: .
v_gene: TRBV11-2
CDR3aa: CASSLVAGVRNTEAFF

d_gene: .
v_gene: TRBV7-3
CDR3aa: CASSLVGGETQYF

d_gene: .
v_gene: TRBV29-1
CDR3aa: CSVDPSGETQYF

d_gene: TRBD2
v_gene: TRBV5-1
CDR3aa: CASSLRTSISDTQYF

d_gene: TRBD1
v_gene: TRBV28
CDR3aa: CASSPGTVYSPLHF

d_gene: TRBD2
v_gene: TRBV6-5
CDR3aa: CAAGGASETDTQYF

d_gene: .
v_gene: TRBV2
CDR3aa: CASPLGPNEQFF

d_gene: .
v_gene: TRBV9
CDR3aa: CASSPPGFADTQYF

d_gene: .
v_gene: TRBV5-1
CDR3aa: CASSLTPGAGEKLFF

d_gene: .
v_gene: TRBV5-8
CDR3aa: CASQARLNNQPQHF

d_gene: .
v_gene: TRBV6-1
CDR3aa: CASNGGTHYEQYF